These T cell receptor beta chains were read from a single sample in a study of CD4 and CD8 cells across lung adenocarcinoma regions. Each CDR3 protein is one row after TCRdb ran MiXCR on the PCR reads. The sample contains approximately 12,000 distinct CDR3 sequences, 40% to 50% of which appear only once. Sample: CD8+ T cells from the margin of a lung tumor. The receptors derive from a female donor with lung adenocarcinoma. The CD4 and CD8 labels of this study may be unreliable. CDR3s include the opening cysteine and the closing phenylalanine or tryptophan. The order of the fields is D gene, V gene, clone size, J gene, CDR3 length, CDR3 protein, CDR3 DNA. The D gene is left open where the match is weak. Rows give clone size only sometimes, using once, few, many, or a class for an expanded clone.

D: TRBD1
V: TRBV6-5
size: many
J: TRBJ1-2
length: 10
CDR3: CASRQGGYTF
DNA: TGTGCCAGCAGACAGGGGGGCTACACCTTC

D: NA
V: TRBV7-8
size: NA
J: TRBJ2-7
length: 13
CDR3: CTSSPPPSYEQYF
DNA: TGTACCAGCAGCCCCCCTCCCTCCTACGAGCAGTACTTC

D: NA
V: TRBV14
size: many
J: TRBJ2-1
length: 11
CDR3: CASSQVYEQFF
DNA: TGTGCCAGCAGCCAAGTATATGAGCAGTTCTTC

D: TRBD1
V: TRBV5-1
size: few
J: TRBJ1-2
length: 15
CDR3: CASSLDLDRDSGYTF
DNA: TGCGCCAGCAGCTTGGACCTCGACAGGGACAGTGGCTACACCTTC

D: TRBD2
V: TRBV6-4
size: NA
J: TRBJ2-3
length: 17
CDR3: CASSDVASGGATDTQYF
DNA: TGTGCCAGCAGTGACGTGGCTAGCGGGGGCGCCACAGATACGCAGTATTTT

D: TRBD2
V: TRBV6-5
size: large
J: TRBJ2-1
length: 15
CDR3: CASTLTAGAYNEQFF
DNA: TGTGCCAGCACACTCACGGCGGGAGCCTACAATGAGCAGTTCTTC

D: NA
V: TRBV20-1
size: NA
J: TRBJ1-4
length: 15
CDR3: CSAPLAGRRDEKLFF
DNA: TGCAGTGCCCCGCTGGCTGGGCGGAGGGATGAAAAACTGTTTTTT

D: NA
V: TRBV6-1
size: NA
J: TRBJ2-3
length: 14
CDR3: CASNAGSSTDTQFF
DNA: TGTGCCAGCAACGCGGGGTCTAGCACAGATACGCAGTTCTTT

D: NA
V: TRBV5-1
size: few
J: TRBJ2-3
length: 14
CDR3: CASSLGYLTDTQYF
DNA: TGCGCCAGCAGCTTGGGCTACCTCACAGATACGCAGTATTTT

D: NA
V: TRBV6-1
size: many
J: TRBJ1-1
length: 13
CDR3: CASWWTSRSEAFF
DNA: TGTGCCAGTTGGTGGACATCTCGCTCTGAAGCTTTCTTT

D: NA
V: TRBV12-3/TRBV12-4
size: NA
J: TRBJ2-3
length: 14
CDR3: CASSFDLFTRALYF
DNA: TGTGCCAGCAGTTTTGATTTGTTCACACGGGCGCTGTATTTT

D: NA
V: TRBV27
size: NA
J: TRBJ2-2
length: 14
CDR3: CASSDTGRYGELFF
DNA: TGTGCCAGCAGTGACACGGGGAGATACGGGGAGCTGTTTTTT

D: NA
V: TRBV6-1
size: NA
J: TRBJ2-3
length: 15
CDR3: CASSETHRAVETQYF
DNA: TGTGCCAGCAGTGAAACACACCGTGCCGTGGAGACCCAGTACTTT

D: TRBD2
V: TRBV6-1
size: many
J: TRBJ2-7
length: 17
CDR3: CASSEGRLAGGPVEQYF
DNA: TGTGCCAGCAGTGAAGGAAGACTAGCGGGGGGGCCGGTTGAGCAGTACTTC

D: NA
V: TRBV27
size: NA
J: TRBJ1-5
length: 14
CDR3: CASKALDSNQPQHF
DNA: TGTGCCAGCAAAGCTCTGGATAGCAATCAGCCCCAGCATTTT

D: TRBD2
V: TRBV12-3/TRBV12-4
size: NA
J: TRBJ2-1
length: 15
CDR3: CASSPGTSGRVEQFF
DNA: TGTGCCAGCAGCCCAGGGACTAGCGGGAGGGTTGAGCAGTTCTTC

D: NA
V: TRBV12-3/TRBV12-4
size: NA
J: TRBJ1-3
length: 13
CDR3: CASRLSSGNTIYF
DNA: TGTGCCAGCAGGTTATCCTCTGGAAACACCATATATTTT

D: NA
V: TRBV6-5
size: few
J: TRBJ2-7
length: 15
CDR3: CASSYLGRRTYEQYF
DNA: TGTGCCAGCAGTTACCTGGGCAGGAGAACCTACGAGCAGTACTTC

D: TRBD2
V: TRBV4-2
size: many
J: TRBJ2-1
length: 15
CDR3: CASSKASGPINEQFF
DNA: TGTGCCAGCAGCAAAGCTAGCGGGCCGATCAATGAGCAGTTCTTC

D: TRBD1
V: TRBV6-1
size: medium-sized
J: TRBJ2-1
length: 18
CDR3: CASSDPPGGQGAGNEQFF
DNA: TGTGCCAGCAGTGACCCCCCAGGGGGACAGGGGGCCGGTAATGAGCAGTTCTTC

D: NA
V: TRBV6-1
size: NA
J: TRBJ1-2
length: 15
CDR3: CASSVDSLVFWGYTF
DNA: TGTGCCAGCAGTGTAGACAGCCTGGTTTTCTGGGGCTACACCTTC

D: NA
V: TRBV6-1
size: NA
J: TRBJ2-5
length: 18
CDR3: CAGSEGGLGGRPQETQYF
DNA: TGTGCGGGTAGTGAAGGGGGACTAGGGGGCCGGCCCCAAGAGACCCAGTACTTC

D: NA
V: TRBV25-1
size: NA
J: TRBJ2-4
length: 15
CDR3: CASSELRDDTETQYF
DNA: TGTGCCAGCAGTGAATTACGGGACGACACAGAGACGCAGTACTTT

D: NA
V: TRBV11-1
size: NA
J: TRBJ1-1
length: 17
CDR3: CASSPGLGGRDPDTQYF
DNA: TGTGCTAGCAGCCCGGGGCTGGGGGGCCGTGACCCAGATACCCAGTACTTT

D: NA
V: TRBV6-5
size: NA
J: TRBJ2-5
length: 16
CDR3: CASSYEGFQYQETQYF
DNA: TGTGCCAGCAGTTACGAGGGATTCCAGTACCAAGAGACCCAGTACTTC

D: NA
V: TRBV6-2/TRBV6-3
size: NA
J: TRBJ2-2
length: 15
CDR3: CASRADFTNTGELFF
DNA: TGTGCCAGCAGGGCGGACTTTACGAACACCGGGGAGCTGTTTTTT

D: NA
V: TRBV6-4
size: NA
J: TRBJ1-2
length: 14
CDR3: CASSDHSGSYGYTF
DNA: TGTGCCAGCAGTGACCATTCAGGGTCCTATGGCTACACCTTC

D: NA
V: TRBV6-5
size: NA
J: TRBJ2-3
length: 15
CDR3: CASVVLARLADTQYF
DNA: TGTGCCAGCGTTGTACTAGCCCGCTTGGCAGATACGCAGTATTTT

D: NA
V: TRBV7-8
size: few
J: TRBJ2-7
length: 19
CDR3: CASSLGLEPLGHPIYEQYF
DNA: TGTGCCAGCAGCTTAGGGCTAGAGCCTTTGGGACACCCTATCTACGAGCAGTACTTC

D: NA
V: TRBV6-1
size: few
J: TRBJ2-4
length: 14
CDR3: CASSTRVGADIQYF
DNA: TGTGCCAGCAGTACCAGGGTGGGCGCTGACATTCAGTACTTC

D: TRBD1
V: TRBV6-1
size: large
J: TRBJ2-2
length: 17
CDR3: CASSVGRGQGVTGELFF
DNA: TGTGCCAGCAGTGTTGGTCGGGGACAGGGAGTCACCGGGGAGCTGTTTTTT

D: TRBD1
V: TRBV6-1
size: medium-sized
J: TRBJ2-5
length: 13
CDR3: CASKAGGTETQYF
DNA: TGTGCCAGCAAAGCAGGGGGAACGGAGACCCAGTACTTC

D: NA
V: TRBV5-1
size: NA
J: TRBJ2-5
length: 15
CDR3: CASSLVPTPGETQYF
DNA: TGCGCCAGCAGCTTAGTACCCACCCCCGGAGAGACCCAGTACTTC

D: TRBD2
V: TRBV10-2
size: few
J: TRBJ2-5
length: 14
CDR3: CASKPAGRVETQYF
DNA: TGCGCCAGCAAACCAGCGGGGAGGGTGGAGACCCAGTACTTC

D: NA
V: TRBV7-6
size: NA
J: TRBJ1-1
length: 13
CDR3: CASSKDQNTEAFF
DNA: TGTGCCAGCAGCAAGGACCAGAACACTGAAGCTTTCTTT

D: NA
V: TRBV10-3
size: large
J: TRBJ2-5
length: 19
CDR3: CAISVGEGGLTSRQETQYF
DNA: TGTGCCATCAGCGTAGGGGAGGGGGGACTGACCTCCCGACAAGAGACCCAGTACTTC

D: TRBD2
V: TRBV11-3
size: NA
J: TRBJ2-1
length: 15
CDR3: CASSLAGGSYNEQFF
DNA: TGTGCCAGCAGCTTAGCGGGGGGCTCCTACAATGAGCAGTTCTTC

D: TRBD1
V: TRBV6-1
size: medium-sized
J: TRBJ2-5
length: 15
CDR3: CASSPGQGNGETQYF
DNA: TGTGCCAGCAGCCCGGGACAGGGGAACGGAGAGACCCAGTACTTC

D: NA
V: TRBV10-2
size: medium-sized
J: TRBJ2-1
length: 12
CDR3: CASSQSGWEQFF
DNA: TGCGCCAGCAGCCAATCAGGGTGGGAGCAGTTCTTC

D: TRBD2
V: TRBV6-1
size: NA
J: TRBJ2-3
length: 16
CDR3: CASRASGDPTTDPQYF
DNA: TGTGCCAGCAGGGCTAGCGGGGACCCAACCACAGATCCCCAGTATTTT

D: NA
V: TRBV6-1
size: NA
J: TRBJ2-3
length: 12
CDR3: CASGFRGPAQYF
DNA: TGTGCCTCAGGGTTCCGGGGTCCAGCGCAGTATTTT

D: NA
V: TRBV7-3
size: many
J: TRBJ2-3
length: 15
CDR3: CASSYRAQSTDTQYF
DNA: TGTGCCAGCAGCTACAGGGCCCAAAGCACAGATACGCAGTATTTT

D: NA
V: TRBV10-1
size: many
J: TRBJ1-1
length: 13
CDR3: CASSEYRAREAFF
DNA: TGCGCCAGCAGTGAGTATAGGGCAAGAGAAGCTTTCTTT

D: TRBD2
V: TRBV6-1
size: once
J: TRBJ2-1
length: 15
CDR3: CASTEMGGTSDEQFF
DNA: TGTGCCAGCACCGAAATGGGCGGGACTAGCGATGAGCAGTTCTTC

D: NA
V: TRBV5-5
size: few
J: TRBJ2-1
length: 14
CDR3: CASSFGGFDNEQFF
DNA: TGTGCCAGCAGCTTCGGCGGGTTCGACAATGAGCAGTTCTTC

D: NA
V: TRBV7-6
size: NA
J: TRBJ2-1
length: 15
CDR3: CASSLAGHAYNEQFF
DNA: TGTGCCAGCAGCTTAGCCGGACACGCCTACAATGAGCAGTTCTTC

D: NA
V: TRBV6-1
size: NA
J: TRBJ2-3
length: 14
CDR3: CASSGPGGKDTQYF
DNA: TGTGCCAGCTCGGGACCCGGAGGGAAAGATACGCAGTATTTC

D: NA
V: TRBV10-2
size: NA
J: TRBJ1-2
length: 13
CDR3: CASRDGTNYGYTF
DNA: TGCGCCAGCCGGGACGGTACTAACTATGGCTACACCTTC

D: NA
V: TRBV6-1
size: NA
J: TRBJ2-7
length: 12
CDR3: CARAVRSDEQYF
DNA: TGTGCCCGGGCGGTGCGCTCAGATGAGCAGTACTTC

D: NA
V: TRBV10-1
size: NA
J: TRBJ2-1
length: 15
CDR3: CASSEGGGAADAQFF
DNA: TGCGCCAGCAGTGAGGGGGGGGGGGCCGCAGATGCGCAGTTCTTC

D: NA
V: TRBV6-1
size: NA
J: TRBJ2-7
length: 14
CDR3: CASRKGDFPYEQYF
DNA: TGTGCCAGCAGAAAAGGGGATTTTCCCTACGAGCAGTACTTC

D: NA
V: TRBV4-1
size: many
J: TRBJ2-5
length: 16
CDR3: CASSQAVVGGWETQYF
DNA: TGCGCCAGCAGCCAAGCTGTAGTCGGCGGCTGGGAGACCCAGTACTTC

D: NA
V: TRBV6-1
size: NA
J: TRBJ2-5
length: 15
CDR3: CARGGGGREPETQYF
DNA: TGTGCCAGGGGTGGGGGGGGCCGGGAGCCAGAGACCCAGTACTTC

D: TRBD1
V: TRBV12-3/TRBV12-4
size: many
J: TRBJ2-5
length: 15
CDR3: CASRKGTGARETQYF
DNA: TGTGCCAGCAGAAAGGGGACAGGGGCACGCGAGACCCAGTACTTC

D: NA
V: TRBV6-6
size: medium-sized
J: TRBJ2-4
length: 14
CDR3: CASRPDLAKNIQYF
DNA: TGTGCCAGCAGACCAGACCTAGCCAAAAACATTCAGTACTTC